The source of this T cell receptor (beta chain) is a study of vaccination effects on CD4 cells after COVID-19. Before any sequencing was done, the ViraFEST assay used viral peptide pools to expand antigen-specific CD4+ T cells. Having been cultured for 10 days, the cells underwent CD4+ T cell isolation. All study participants received two doses of BNT162b2 or mRNA-1273 vaccine. Nobody among the vaccine recipients had prior SARS-CoV-2 infection (nucleocapsid antibodies were negative). In culture with roughly 10 IU/ml IL-2 and about 10 ug/ml peptides, PBMC were grown at around 1.8 million per well. It was on days 3 and 7 that half the medium was replaced with IL-2 medium. V shed 3 bases and J shed 3 bases, with 11 bases lying between them. The CDR3 runs to 15 residues. Germline loops: CDR1 MNHEY, CDR2 SVGEGT. Sequenced by immunoSEQ multiplex PCR; TCRdb stores in-frame clones only, minus some. The sample carries approximately 83,000 clones, roughly 73% recorded once.

This clone was picked up a small number of times. Its matching antigen is unknown. The TCR sequence derives from a human donor who received a COVID-19 vaccine. This chain links TRBV6-2 or TRBV6-3 with TRBJ2-2; D could derive from TRBD1 or TRBD2 (6 bases each). The starting material was CD4+ T cells from PBMCs cultured with HCoV-OC43 spike peptides, obtained after COVID-19 vaccination. Subset specified: HCoV-OC43 spike overlapping peptide pool stimulation. The CDR3 sequence is CASSYLGGYTGELFF. Written as DNA, the CDR3 is TGTGCCAGCAGTTATCTCGGGGGCTACACCGGGGAGCTGTTTTTT.